The clone carrying this TCR beta chain showed up just a few times. The germline gene is not matched at one end of the junction; a read error may be the cause. Under the authors' procedure: Estimated nucleated cell counts came from reference gene primer amplification. Sequencing was performed with immunoSEQ multiplex PCR; in TCRdb, only in-frame clones are kept and a portion is missing. The DNA gave D and trimming, while V, J and clone size come from that table. The sample carries about 120,000 clones, over 75% recorded once. The data belong to a study of blood T cell repertoires in COVID-19. The CDR3 is made up of 15 amino acids. CDR1 is SGHDN, CDR2 FVKESK, per germline.

Sequenced material: peripheral blood. This sequence was found in a woman over 75 with acute or convalescent COVID-19. The chain uses TRBV14 and TRBJ2-7; 8 nucleotides align to TRBD1. CDR3 sequence: CASSFWTGISSEQYF. The CDR3 DNA reads TGTGCCAGCAGCTTTTGGACAGGGATCTCCTCCGAGCAGTACTTC.